One and the same sample provided the 27 T cell receptor beta chains below, sequenced in a study of beta chain features in type 1 diabetes. Sequenced material consisted of expressed TCRB transcripts (all of the isolated RNA was reverse transcribed). Libraries were prepared by immunoSEQ multiplex PCR; TCRdb keeps only in-frame clonotypes and omits some of them. Among about 900,000 clones listed, 17% were seen once. The sample taken for sequencing was naive CD4+ T cells from blood. The origin of the receptors is a woman aged 18 to 35 in good health.

The chain links TRBV11-1 to TRBJ2-1; D is possibly TRBD1 (5 bases). The V gene lost 5 bases and the J gene lost 10 bases, with 15 bases spanning the gap. The germline V gene has CDR1 SGHAT and CDR2 FQDESV (reference sequence). This CDR3 has 13 residues. As DNA, the CDR3 is TGTGCCAGCAGCCTAGAAGGACCAGGGGAGCAGTTCTTC. Amino acids: CASSLEGPGEQFF. The full variable domain, rest sourced from reference TRBV11-1 and TRBJ2-1, is EAEVAQSPRYKITEKSQAVAFWCDPISGHATLYWYRQILGQGPELLVQFQDESVVDDSQLPKDRFSAERLKGVDSTLKIQPAELGDSAMYLCASSLEGPGEQFFGPGTRLTVL.

This chain uses TRBV6-5 with TRBJ2-5; D ambiguous. V was clipped by 5 bases and J by 7 bases, with 17 bases between them. The CDR3 covers 14 residues. Germline assignment: CDR1 MNHEY and CDR2 SVGAGI. CDR3 amino acids: CASSEVVGTATQYF. The CDR3 DNA is TGTGCCAGCAGTGAAGTCGTAGGCACGGCGACCCAGTACTTC.

V and J are TRBV5-6 and TRBJ2-2, with a possible D match to TRBD2 (6 bases). This CDR3 region has 16 residues. Trimming shortened V by 4 bases and J by 2 bases, and 15 bases separated the two germline ends. Germline loops: CDR1 SGHDT, CDR2 YYEEEE. CDR3 amino acids: CASSHLEAGNTGELFF. The CDR3 region has the DNA TGTGCCAGCAGCCACCTTGAGGCGGGAAACACCGGGGAGCTGTTTTTT.

CDR3 amino acids: CASSLEAGGPTDTQYF. The CDR3 nucleotides read TGCGCCAGCAGCTTGGAGGCGGGAGGACCCACAGATACGCAGTATTTT. This chain links TRBV5-1 with TRBJ2-3, with 8 bases that match TRBD2. Germline CDR1 is SGHRS and CDR2 is YFSETQ. J lost 2 bases, V lost 0 bases, and 5 bases had no gene match. The CDR3 is 16 residues long.

The table lists this clone with a few counts. The chain recombines TRBV19 with TRBJ2-2, with TRBD1 identical over 7 bases. V shed 6 bases and J 4 bases; nucleotides not matched to a gene: 11. From germline, CDR1 is LNHDA and CDR2 SQIVND (reference sequence). The CDR3 runs 16 residues. The chain's CDR3 is CASSSGRGLVTGELFF. The DNA for the CDR3 is TGTGCCAGTAGCTCGGGAAGGGGGCTTGTCACCGGGGAGCTGTTTTTT. Filled out from reference TRBV19 and TRBJ2-2, the complete variable domain reads DGGITQSPKYLFRKEGQNVTLSCEQNLNHDAMYWYRQDPGQGLRLIYYSQIVNDFQKGDIAEGYSVSREKKESFPLTVTSAQKNPTAFYLCASSSGRGLVTGELFFGEGSRLTVL.

This clone was recorded a few times. This chain links TRBV6-6 with TRBJ2-7, with TRBD2 identical over 7 bases. V shed 4 bases, J shed 0 bases, and the junction held 6 bases outside the gene matches. This CDR3 is 15 amino acids long. Germline assignment: CDR1 MNHNY and CDR2 SVGAGI (reference sequence). The CDR3 nucleotides are TGTGCCAGCAGTTTAGCTAGCGGCAGCTCCTACGAGCAGTACTTC. Translated, it gives CASSLASGSSYEQYF.

The V and J genes are TRBV28 and TRBJ1-5; D is undetermined. Trimming left V 2 bases short and J 1 base short, with 12 bases between. The CDR3 loop spans 16 amino acids. Germline CDR1 MDHEN, CDR2 SYDVKM. CDR3 coding DNA: TGTGCCAGCAGTTTAGAGGGCTCAGCGAGCAATCAGCCCCAGCATTTT. Its protein product is CASSLEGSASNQPQHF.

The chain is built from TRBV28 and TRBJ1-4; 7 nucleotides align to TRBD1. The CDR3 loop spans 14 amino acids. Germline CDR1 is MDHEN and CDR2 is SYDVKM. After removal of 7 bases from V and 8 bases from J, the junction contained 10 bases not matched to a gene. The CDR3 DNA is TGTGCCAGCAAGAGTGCGGCAGGGGGAGAAAAACTGTTTTTT. This codes for CASKSAAGGEKLFF. Looking up the rest from reference TRBV28 and TRBJ1-4 gives the full variable domain: DVKVTQSSRYLVKRTGEKVFLECVQDMDHENMFWYRQDPGLGLRLIYFSYDVKMKEKGDIPEGYSVSREKKERFSLILESASTNQTSMYLCASKSAAGGEKLFFGSGTQLSVL.

This clone has just a few counts. Other DNA sequences of this sample code for an identical CDR3. The chain uses TRBV7-9 and TRBJ2-7, with 7 bases lining up with TRBD2. This CDR3 region has 14 residues. CDR1 and CDR2 (germline): SEHNR, FQNEAQ (reference sequence). Trimming took 6 bases from V and 3 from J; bases not matched to a gene: 8. The CDR3 loop is CASSSSGISYEQYF. In DNA form, the CDR3 reads TGTGCCAGCAGTTCCAGCGGGATAAGCTACGAGCAGTACTTC.

This clone was seen a few times. The chain employs TRBV11-2 and TRBJ2-5; a weak D match, TRBD1 (5 bases). This CDR3 contains 15 residues. Trimming left V 1 base short and J 3 bases short, with 12 bases between. Germline loops: CDR1 SGHAT, CDR2 FQNNGV. CDR3 region: CASSLGPRAKETQYF. Here the CDR3 DNA reads TGTGCCAGCAGCTTAGGCCCCAGGGCTAAAGAGACCCAGTACTTC.

This chain links TRBV28 with TRBJ2-1; D gene uncertain. The CDR3 sequence is 13 residues long. Trimming removed 7 bases from V and 6 bases from J, with 13 bases in between. Germline loops: CDR1 MDHEN, CDR2 SYDVKM. CDR3 bases: TGTGCCAGCACCCTGGGAAGGGTCAATGAGCAGTTCTTC. This translates into CASTLGRVNEQFF.

CDR3 bases: TGTGCCAGCAGTTACACCCCCCCGGGGTCCGGGAGGGAGCTGTTTTTT. Translating gives CASSYTPPGSGRELFF. V is TRBV6-5 and J is TRBJ2-2, with D possibly being TRBD2 (5 bases). The CDR3 totals 16 residues. Trimming took 2 bases from V and 9 from J, leaving 19 bases between them. Germline V gives CDR1 MNHEY, CDR2 SVGAGI.

The chain joins TRBV19 to TRBJ2-4; 8 positions agree with TRBD2. J was trimmed by 8 bases and V by 4 bases; bases with no gene match: 10. The CDR3 is made up of 15 amino acids. Germline V gene data show CDR1 as LNHDA and CDR2 as SQIVND (reference sequence). The CDR3: CASSTFSGIGDIQYF. The CDR3 region has the DNA TGTGCCAGTAGTACTTTTAGCGGGATCGGTGACATTCAGTACTTC.

J is TRBJ1-5 and V is TRBV2; maybe TRBD1 (5 bases). The CDR3 runs 13 residues. In germline, CDR1 is SNHLY, CDR2 FYNNEI. The V end lost 4 bases, the J end lost 4 bases, and 8 bases lay between the germline ends. The CDR3 here is CASSGQTNQPQHF. The CDR3 coding sequence is TGTGCCAGCAGTGGACAGACTAATCAGCCCCAGCATTTT.

This clone turned up a few times. The chain has TRBV15 and TRBJ1-5; D is undetermined. Trimming left V 1 base short and J 8 bases short, with 9 bases between. The CDR3 contains 13 residues. The germline V gene encodes CDR1 LNHNV and CDR2 YYDKDF (reference sequence). For the CDR3, the DNA is TGTGCCACCAGCAGAGCTCCCTATGAGCCCCAGCATTTT. The encoded protein is CATSRAPYEPQHF.

The gene calls are TRBV15 and TRBJ2-2, with TRBD1 matching 10 bases. The length of the CDR3 is 15 residues. The V gene end was trimmed by 2 bases and the J gene end by 9 bases; junction bases not matched to a gene: 6. The germline gives CDR1 LNHNV, CDR2 YYDKDF (reference sequence). This chain's CDR3 is CATSRLGTGVRELFF. The CDR3 nucleotides read TGTGCCACCAGCAGACTCGGGACAGGGGTTAGGGAGCTGTTTTTT.

J is TRBJ2-1 and V is TRBV5-4; no reliable D call. Germline assignment: CDR1 SGHNT and CDR2 YYREEE (reference sequence). The ends were cut back, 0 bases at V and 1 base at J, with 5 bases in the middle. The CDR3 length is 14 residues. CDR3 sequence reads: CASSLDGSYNEQFF. The CDR3 nucleotides read TGTGCCAGCAGCTTGGATGGGTCCTACAATGAGCAGTTCTTC. The complete variable domain, with remaining parts taken from reference TRBV5-4 and TRBJ2-1, reads ETGVTQSPTHLIKTRGQQVTLRCSSQSGHNTVSWYQQALGQGPQFIFQYYREEENGRGNFPPRFSGLQFPNYSSELNVNALELDDSALYLCASSLDGSYNEQFFGPGTRLTVL.

J is TRBJ2-2 and V is TRBV10-3; D possibly corresponds to TRBD2 (5 bases). V was clipped by 6 bases and J by 6 bases, with 17 bases between them. The germline gives CDR1 ENHRY, CDR2 SYGVKD. There are 15 residues in the CDR3. The DNA of the CDR3 is TGTGCCATCAGCGATTTAGCGAGGTTGTCCGGGGAGCTGTTTTTT. It is translated as CAISDLARLSGELFF.

This clone was seen only a few times. V usage is TRBV7-2 and J usage is TRBJ2-6; D is undetermined. The V and J ends lost 5 bases and 1 base respectively, with 6 bases between them. CDR1 is SGHTA, CDR2 FQGNSA, per germline. This CDR3 contains 14 residues. CDR3 amino acids: CASSTYSGANVLTF. The DNA of the CDR3 is TGTGCCAGCAGCACCTATTCTGGGGCCAACGTCCTGACTTTC.

The gene calls are TRBV2 and TRBJ2-1; TRBD2 aligns across 10 bases. Germline V CDR1 and CDR2: SNHLY, FYNNEI. J gave up 4 bases and V 6 bases, and 3 bases lay outside the gene matches. The CDR3 has 14 residues. This CDR3 reads CASRLAGIYNEQFF. CDR3 coding DNA: TGTGCCAGCAGACTAGCGGGGATTTACAATGAGCAGTTCTTC. The whole variable domain, remainder taken from reference TRBV2 and TRBJ2-1, is EPEVTQTPSHQVTQMGQEVILRCVPISNHLYFYWYRQILGQKVEFLVSFYNNEISEKSEIFDDQFSVERPDGSNFTLKIRSTKLEDSAMYFCASRLAGIYNEQFFGPGTRLTVL.

This clone was seen ten or more times. This chain uses TRBV21-1 with TRBJ2-7; the D call in the table, TRBD1, was not verified against the DNA. TRBV21-1 is reported as a pseudogene. CDR3 length: 13 residues. The CDR3 bases are TGTGCCAGCAGCAAGGGACAGTCCTACGAGCAGTACTTC. Residues: CASSKGQSYEQYF.

This clone has just a few counts. The chain joins TRBV5-1 to TRBJ2-1; perhaps TRBD1 as D (7 bases). The CDR3 contains 14 residues. V was clipped by 2 bases and J by 8 bases, with 14 bases between them. Looked up from germline, CDR1 is SGHRS and CDR2 is YFSETQ. The CDR3 nucleotides are TGCGCCAGCAGCTTTGGGCAGGGGGGCGATGAGCAGTTCTTC. Protein: CASSFGQGGDEQFF.

The gene calls are TRBV6-6 and TRBJ1-2; perhaps TRBD1 as D (6 bases). Germline CDR1 MNHNY, CDR2 SVGAGI (reference sequence). The CDR3 has 14 residues. Trimming shortened V by 3 bases and J by 5 bases, and 13 bases separated the two germline ends. CDR3 sequence (DNA): TGTGCCAGCAGTTATGGGGGGCAGGGTTATGGCTACACCTTC. Translated: CASSYGGQGYGYTF.

This chain links TRBV5-1 with TRBJ1-5; D gene uncertain. With 1 base removed from V and 5 bases from J, the gap between germline ends came to 7 bases. The CDR3 contains 13 residues. The germline V gene has CDR1 SGHRS and CDR2 YFSETQ. CDR3 loop: CASSLSGDQPQHF. DNA for the CDR3: TGCGCCAGCAGCTTGTCCGGGGATCAGCCCCAGCATTTT.

The V and J genes are TRBV7-2 and TRBJ2-1, with D perhaps matching TRBD1 (5 bases). V lost 0 bases, J lost 11 bases, and 14 bases lay in between. Germline CDR1 is SGHTA and CDR2 is FQGNSA. CDR3 length: 14 residues. The CDR3 DNA reads TGTGCCAGCAGCTTAGCGGGTCAGGGTTCACAGCAGTTCTTC. Amino acid sequence: CASSLAGQGSQQFF.

The chain carries TRBV7-9 and TRBJ2-7; maybe TRBD2 (5 bases). The CDR3 totals 11 residues. V lost 3 bases and J lost 9, with 9 bases in between. Germline lookup yields CDR1 SEHNR and CDR2 FQNEAQ (reference sequence). The CDR3 DNA reads as TGTGCCAGCAGCTTGGTAGGAGGGCAGTACTTC. Translation: CASSLVGGQYF.

The CDR3 DNA sequence: TGTGCCAGCAGTGCCGGTACCGCGGGATTCTACGAGCAGTACTTC. It encodes CASSAGTAGFYEQYF. The V gene is TRBV28, the J gene TRBJ2-7; TRBD2 is a possible D gene (6 bases). The V end was cut by 5 bases, the J end by 3 bases, with 17 bases between. The germline V gene encodes CDR1 MDHEN and CDR2 SYDVKM. This CDR3 has 15 amino acids.